This TCR beta chain was identified during a study of T cell clones after liver transplantation. Study overall: Third-party-reactive TCRbeta sequences from pre-transplant mixed lymphocyte reactions served as antigen-independent comparators. Subjects received no induction therapy and standard immunosuppression until randomization at 12-24 months post-transplant. Regarding the study as a whole: Post-transplant time points were not standardized, so conclusions are preliminary.

The junction had 13 bases not matched to a gene; V was cut back by 7 bases and J by 2 bases. The CDR3 is 16 amino acids. Germline assignment: CDR1 SNHLY and CDR2 FYNNEI. Sequencing was performed with immunoSEQ multiplex PCR; in TCRdb, only in-frame clones are kept and a portion is missing. Of roughly 55,000 clones listed, approximately 88% were seen once; the top ten hold about 8.5%. For this clone: Its specificity is not known.

Sorting of unstimulated PBMCs yielded separate CD3+CD4+ and CD3+CD8+ fractions. Material: CD4+ T cells from blood, obtained before liver transplant. This chain joins TRBV2 and TRBJ2-5, with TRBD1 matching 7 bases. This receptor was identified in a human donor who received a liver transplant. The CDR3 region is CASMGADRPLQETQYF. The CDR3 coding sequence is TGTGCCAGCATGGGGGCGGACAGGCCCCTTCAAGAGACCCAGTACTTC.